This T cell receptor beta chain was sequenced in a study of CD8 T cells in ankylosing spondylitis. Points from the study as a whole: Within peripheral blood, clones linked to disease were CD8+ and relatively rare. Some of the motif variants had earlier been found in reactive arthritis patients' fluid and blood. Reportedly, significant enrichment of disease-linked clones occurred in matched ankylosing spondylitis synovial fluid. Blood of patients with ankylosing spondylitis appeared to be characterized by a TCR beta motif of about 8 highly homologous variants.

CDR1 LGHNA and CDR2 YNFKEQ come from the germline V gene. V lost 1 base and J 1 base, leaving 13 bases between the germline ends. The CDR3 totals 16 residues. About this clonotype: What it recognizes is unknown.

Generation of TCR beta libraries employed quantitative 5'-RACE incorporating molecular barcodes. Each CDR3 protein is one row after TCRdb ran MiXCR on the 5' RACE reads. The data hold around 450,000 distinct CDR3 sequences, with about 24% observed a single time. The chain combines TRBV4-2 with TRBJ1-1; D is unresolved. The specimen sequenced was blood, either unsorted or a sorted T cell fraction (not recorded which). This receptor was obtained from a male donor with ankylosing spondylitis. The CDR3 region has the DNA TGTGCCAGCAGCCAAGGGAGGGATTGGCGGAACACTGAAGCTTTCTTT. Its protein is CASSQGRDWRNTEAFF.